This entry lists 5 T cell receptor beta chains sequenced from one sample in a study of T-cell memory formation after mild COVID-19. TCRdb re-called the 5' RACE reads with MiXCR, one entry per CDR3 protein. The sample yields about 560,000 distinct CDR3 sequences, 20% to 25% seen once. Sequenced sample: PBMCs or a T cell subset sorted from them (not recorded which). These receptors all come from an adult woman who had mild COVID-19 (a few samples of this study predate the infection). Cell type and time point are not known.

This rearrangement joins TRBV5-1 to TRBJ2-5, with 8 bases fitting TRBD2. Germline V gives CDR1 SGHRS, CDR2 YFSETQ. This CDR3 comprises 15 residues. Trimming at V came to 7 bases and at J to 3 bases, leaving 11 bases not matched to a gene. This CDR3 is CASSPAGDSKETQYF. The DNA of the CDR3 is TGCGCCAGCTCCCCAGCGGGGGATTCGAAAGAGACCCAGTACTTC.

This sequence joins TRBV6-2 or TRBV6-3 and TRBJ2-3, with a weak D call TRBD2 (5 bases). Germline V CDR1 and CDR2: MNHEY, SVGEGT. V dropped 10 bases and J dropped 4 bases, with 18 bases sitting between them. There are 14 residues in the CDR3. The CDR3 loop reads CAIPEWETADTQYF. CDR3 in DNA: TGTGCCATTCCCGAGTGGGAGACGGCAGATACGCAGTATTTT.

This clonotype was seen ten or more times. CDR3 in amino acids: CASSFDGNTEAFF. In nucleotides, the CDR3 is TGTGCCAGCTCTTTCGACGGGAACACTGAAGCTTTCTTT. The chain links TRBV18 to TRBJ1-1; D remains unclear. CDR3 length: 13 amino acids. V lost 6 bases and J lost 1, with 9 bases in between. Germline V gives CDR1 KGHSH, CDR2 LQKENI.

This chain joins TRBV9 and TRBJ2-4; TRBD2 might be the D (5 bases). Germline V gives CDR1 SGDLS, CDR2 YYNGEE. Deletions cut 0 bases from V and 8 bases from J, with 21 bases between. CDR3 length equals 17 residues. The CDR3 spells CASSVGGYRTYGDIQYF. CDR3 DNA: TGTGCCAGCAGCGTAGGTGGGTATAGGACCTACGGGGACATTCAGTACTTC.

The chain uses TRBV4-1 and TRBJ2-1; maybe TRBD2 (6 bases). With 7 bases removed from V and 4 bases from J, the gap between germline ends came to 11 bases. This CDR3 region has 13 residues. Germline lookup yields CDR1 MGHRA and CDR2 YSYEKL. CDR3 DNA sequence: TGCGCCAGCACCGGGACTTCTTACAATGAGCAGTTCTTC. Its translation: CASTGTSYNEQFF.